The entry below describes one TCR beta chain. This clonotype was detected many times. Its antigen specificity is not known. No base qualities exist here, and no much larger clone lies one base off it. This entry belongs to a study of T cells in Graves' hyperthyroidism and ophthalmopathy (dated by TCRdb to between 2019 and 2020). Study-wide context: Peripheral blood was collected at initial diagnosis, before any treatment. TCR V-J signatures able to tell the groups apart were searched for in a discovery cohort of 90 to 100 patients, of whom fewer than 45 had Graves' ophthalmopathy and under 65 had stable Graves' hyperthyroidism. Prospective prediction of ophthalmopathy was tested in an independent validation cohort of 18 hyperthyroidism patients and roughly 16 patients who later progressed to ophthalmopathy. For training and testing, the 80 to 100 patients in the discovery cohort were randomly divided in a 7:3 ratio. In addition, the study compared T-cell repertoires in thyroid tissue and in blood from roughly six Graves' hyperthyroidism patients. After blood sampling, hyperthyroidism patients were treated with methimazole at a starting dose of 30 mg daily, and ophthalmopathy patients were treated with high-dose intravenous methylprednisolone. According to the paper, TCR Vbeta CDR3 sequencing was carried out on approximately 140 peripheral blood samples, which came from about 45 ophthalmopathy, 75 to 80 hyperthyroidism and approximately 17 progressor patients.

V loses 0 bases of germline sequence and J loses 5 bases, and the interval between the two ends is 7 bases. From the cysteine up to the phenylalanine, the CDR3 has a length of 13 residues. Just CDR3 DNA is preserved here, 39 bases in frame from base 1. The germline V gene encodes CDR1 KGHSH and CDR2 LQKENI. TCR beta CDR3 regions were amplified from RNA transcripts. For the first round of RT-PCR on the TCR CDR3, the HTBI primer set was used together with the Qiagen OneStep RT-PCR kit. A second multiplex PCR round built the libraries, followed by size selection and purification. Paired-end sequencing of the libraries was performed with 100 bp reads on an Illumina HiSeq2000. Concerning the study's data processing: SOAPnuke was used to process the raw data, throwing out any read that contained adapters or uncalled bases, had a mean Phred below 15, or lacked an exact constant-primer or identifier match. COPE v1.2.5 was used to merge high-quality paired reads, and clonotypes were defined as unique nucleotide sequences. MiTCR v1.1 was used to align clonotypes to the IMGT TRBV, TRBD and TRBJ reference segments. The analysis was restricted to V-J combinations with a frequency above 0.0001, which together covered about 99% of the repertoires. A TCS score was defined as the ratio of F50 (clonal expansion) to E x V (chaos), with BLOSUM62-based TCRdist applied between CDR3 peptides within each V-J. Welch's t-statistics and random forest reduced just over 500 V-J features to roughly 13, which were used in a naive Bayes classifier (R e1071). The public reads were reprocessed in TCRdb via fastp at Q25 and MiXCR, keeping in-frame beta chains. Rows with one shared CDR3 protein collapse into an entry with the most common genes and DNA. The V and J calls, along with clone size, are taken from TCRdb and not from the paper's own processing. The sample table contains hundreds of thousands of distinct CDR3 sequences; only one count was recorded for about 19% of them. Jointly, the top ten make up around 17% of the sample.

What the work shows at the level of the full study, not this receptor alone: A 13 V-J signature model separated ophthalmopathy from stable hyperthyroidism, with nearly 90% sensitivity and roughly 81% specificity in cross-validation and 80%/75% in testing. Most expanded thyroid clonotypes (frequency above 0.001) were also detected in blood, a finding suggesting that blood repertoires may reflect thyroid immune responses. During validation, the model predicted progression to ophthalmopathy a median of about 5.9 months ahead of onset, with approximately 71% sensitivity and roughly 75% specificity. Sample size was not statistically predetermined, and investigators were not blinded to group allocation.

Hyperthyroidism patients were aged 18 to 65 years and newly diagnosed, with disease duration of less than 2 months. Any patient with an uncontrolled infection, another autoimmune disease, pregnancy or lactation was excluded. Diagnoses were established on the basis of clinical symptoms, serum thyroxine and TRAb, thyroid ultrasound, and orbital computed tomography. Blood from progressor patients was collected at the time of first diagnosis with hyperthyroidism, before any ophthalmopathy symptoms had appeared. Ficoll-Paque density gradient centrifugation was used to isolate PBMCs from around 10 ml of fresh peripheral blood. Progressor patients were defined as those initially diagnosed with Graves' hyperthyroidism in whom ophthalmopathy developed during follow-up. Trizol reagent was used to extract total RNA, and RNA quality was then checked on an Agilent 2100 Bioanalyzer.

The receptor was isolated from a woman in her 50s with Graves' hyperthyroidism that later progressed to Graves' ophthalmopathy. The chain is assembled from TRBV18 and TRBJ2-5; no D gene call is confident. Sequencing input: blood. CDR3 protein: CASSPPETETQYF. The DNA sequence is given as TGTGCCAGCTCACCACCCGAGACGGAGACCCAGTACTTC.